The next 8 T cell receptor beta chains were all read from a single sample in a study of cytomegalovirus exposure and HLA in healthy donors (dated by TCRdb to about 2017). The method behind the library was the immunoSEQ multiplex PCR assay. For the multiplex PCR, a mixture combining 60 forward primers for TCR Vbeta segments and 13 reverse primers for TCR Jbeta segments was used. TCRdb's version of the immuneACCESS table is confined to in-frame rearrangements and falls short of the full clone set. An unresolved V gene accounts for under half of the shortfall where checked; the remainder is of unknown origin. For this sample the table gives roughly 100,000 clones, of which roughly 80% were detected only once. Roughly 1.5% of the sample goes to the ten largest clones. Sequenced input: PBMCs. The source is a man in his fifties in good health and CMV-seronegative.

The V gene is TRBV7-9, the J gene TRBJ1-5; the D is unclear. The length of the CDR3 is 16 residues. V lost 1 base, J lost 2 bases, and 12 bases lay in between. The germline V gene encodes CDR1 SEHNR and CDR2 FQNEAQ (reference sequence). The CDR3 reads CASSLVGPGGNQPQHF. The CDR3, as DNA: TGTGCCAGCAGCTTAGTTGGCCCAGGTGGCAATCAGCCCCAGCATTTT.

V and J are TRBV10-3 and TRBJ1-3; 8 bases are shared with TRBD1. There are 14 residues in the CDR3. Germline V gene data show CDR1 as ENHRY and CDR2 as SYGVKD. Trimming removed 6 bases from V and 4 bases from J; junction bases left unmatched: 5. CDR3 sequence: CAISATGVGNTIYF. DNA for the CDR3: TGTGCCATCAGCGCGACAGGGGTCGGAAACACCATATATTTT.

This chain joins TRBV27 and TRBJ1-2, with D possibly being TRBD1 (6 bases). V was pared by 2 bases and J by 7 bases, with 14 bases between. CDR1 is MNHEY, CDR2 SMNVEV, per germline (reference sequence). CDR3 size: 14 residues. The CDR3 region has the DNA TGTGCCAGCAGTTTAGTAGCGACAGGCAGTGGCTACACCTTC. This sequence encodes CASSLVATGSGYTF.

V gene TRBV9 combines with J gene TRBJ2-2; a possible D gene is TRBD1 (6 bases). The CDR3 length is 14 residues. The V end was cut by 0 bases, the J end by 3 bases, with 6 bases between. Germline V gene sequence: CDR1 SGDLS, CDR2 YYNGEE. The CDR3 region has the DNA TGTGCCAGCAGCGTAGGGACAGACACCGGGGAGCTGTTTTTT. Its protein is CASSVGTDTGELFF. Full variable domain (remainder filled in from reference TRBV9 and TRBJ2-2): DSGVTQTPKHLITATGQRVTLRCSPRSGDLSVYWYQQSLDQGLQFLIQYYNGEERAKGNILERFSAQQFPDLHSELNLSSLELGDSALYFCASSVGTDTGELFFGEGSRLTVL.

This clone was observed a single time. The chain has TRBV7-2 and TRBJ1-2; D gene ambiguous. The ends were cut back, 3 bases at V and 6 bases at J, with 14 bases in the middle. The CDR3 contains 14 residues. Germline V CDR1 and CDR2: SGHTA, FQGNSA. CDR3 DNA: TGTGCCAGCAGCTTTTATGGTCCCTCAGATGGCTACACCTTC. Translation gives CASSFYGPSDGYTF. The full variable domain, in which reference TRBV7-2 and TRBJ1-2 provide the parts outside the CDR3, is GAGVSQSPSNKVTEKGKDVELRCDPISGHTALYWYRQSLGQGLEFLIYFQGNSAPDKSGLPSDRFSAERTGGSVSTLTIQRTQQEDSAVYLCASSFYGPSDGYTFGSGTRLTVV.

The chain has TRBV6-5 and TRBJ1-6, with D possibly being TRBD1 (6 bases). V was trimmed by 0 bases and J by 15 bases, leaving 12 bases between them. The germline V gene has CDR1 MNHEY and CDR2 SVGAGI. The CDR3 length is 13 residues. Here the CDR3 DNA reads TGTGCCAGCAGTTACTCGGGGACACATTTCCTCCACTTT. Residues: CASSYSGTHFLHF.

The chain employs TRBV6-1 and TRBJ2-7; 8 positions agree with TRBD1. V gave up 5 bases and J gave up 3 bases; unmatched junction bases: 6. The CDR3 runs to 14 residues. Germline V lookup: CDR1 MNHNS, CDR2 SASEGT. This chain's CDR3 is CASSRDRSFYEQYF. For the CDR3, the DNA is TGTGCCAGCAGTCGGGACAGGTCCTTCTACGAGCAGTACTTC.

This chain connects TRBV27 to TRBJ2-1, with 7 positions matching TRBD2. Per germline, CDR1 MNHEY and CDR2 SMNVEV (reference sequence). J gave up 7 bases and V 7 bases, and 7 bases lay outside the gene matches. This CDR3 region has 13 residues. The CDR3 DNA is TGTGCCAGCACGACTAGCAGTGAGAATGAGCAGTTCTTC. Its protein is CASTTSSENEQFF.